The 14 T cell receptor beta chains listed next were all sequenced from one sample in a study of T cell repertoires in ileal Crohn's disease. Only in-frame clones appear in the TCRdb table, and some are missing; sequencing was by immunoSEQ multiplex PCR. This sample has 17,000 or so clones, with approximately 86% found just once. The sequencing sample was made of ileal tissue. The receptors derive from an adult with Crohn's disease.

The rearrangement links TRBV27 to TRBJ2-7; D may be TRBD1 (6 bases). The CDR3 length is 15 residues. Between the trimmed V and J ends, which lost 2 bases and 2 bases, there was a span of 13 bases. The germline V gene encodes CDR1 MNHEY and CDR2 SMNVEV (reference sequence). The DNA for the CDR3 is TGTGCCAGCAGTTTAAGGACAGCCTTCACCTACGAGCAGTACTTC. Translation: CASSLRTAFTYEQYF.

V is TRBV7-9 and J is TRBJ2-7, with D possibly matching TRBD1 (5 bases). The V gene lost 6 bases and the J gene lost 5 bases, with 17 bases spanning the gap. This CDR3 spans 14 amino acids. CDR1 is SEHNR, CDR2 FQNEAQ, per germline (reference sequence). Here the CDR3 reads CASSSASGFNEQYF. The CDR3 coding sequence is TGTGCCAGCAGTTCAGCCTCAGGGTTTAACGAGCAGTACTTC.

V usage is TRBV27 and J usage is TRBJ2-3; a weak D match, TRBD1 (5 bases). This CDR3 spans 16 amino acids. V lost 2 bases and J 5 bases, leaving 17 bases between the germline ends. Germline CDR1 MNHEY, CDR2 SMNVEV (reference sequence). This CDR3 reads CASSLAAQGLGDTQYF. The CDR3 DNA is TGTGCCAGCAGTTTAGCTGCCCAGGGTTTAGGAGATACGCAGTATTTT.

This sequence joins TRBV13 and TRBJ2-7, with 12 bases fitting TRBD2. The germline V gene encodes CDR1 PRHDT and CDR2 FYEKMQ (reference sequence). After removal of 5 bases from V and 3 bases from J, the junction contained 5 bases not matched to a gene. The CDR3 loop spans 15 amino acids. As DNA, the CDR3 is TGTGCCAGCAGCCCTTCGGGACTAGCGGGCTACGAGCAGTACTTC. Translating it yields CASSPSGLAGYEQYF. Using reference TRBV13 and TRBJ2-7 for the parts outside the CDR3, the full variable domain is AAGVIQSPRHLIKEKRETATLKCYPIPRHDTVYWYQQGPGQDPQFLISFYEKMQSDKGSIPDRFSAQQFSDYHSELNMSSLELGDSALYFCASSPSGLAGYEQYFGPGTRLTVT.

The rearrangement uses TRBV29-1 and TRBJ2-3; 13 bases are shared with TRBD2. The CDR3 runs 15 residues. Per the germline V gene, CDR1 is SQVTM and CDR2 is ANQGSEA. Trimming at V came to 7 bases and at J to 3 bases, leaving 7 bases not matched to a gene. Written as DNA, the CDR3 is TGCAGCGCTGCCCGGACTAGCGGGAGAACAGATACGCAGTATTTT. Translation: CSAARTSGRTDTQYF.

The chain carries TRBV19 and TRBJ2-2; the D gene is possibly TRBD1 (6 bases). The length of the CDR3 is 15 residues. The V end lost 7 bases, the J end lost 4 bases, and 16 bases lay between the germline ends. Germline-derived CDR1 and CDR2 are LNHDA and SQIVND (reference sequence). The CDR3 spells CASIAWEGGTGELFF. CDR3 bases: TGTGCCAGTATTGCGTGGGAAGGGGGCACCGGGGAGCTGTTTTTT. Variable domain in full (rest from reference TRBV19 and TRBJ2-2): DGGITQSPKYLFRKEGQNVTLSCEQNLNHDAMYWYRQDPGQGLRLIYYSQIVNDFQKGDIAEGYSVSREKKESFPLTVTSAQKNPTAFYLCASIAWEGGTGELFFGEGSRLTVL.

The rearrangement uses TRBV2 and TRBJ2-1; 7 bases agree with TRBD1. With V trimmed by 11 bases and J by 10 bases, 8 bases remained unmatched. This CDR3 has 11 amino acids. The germline V gene has CDR1 SNHLY and CDR2 FYNNEI. The chain's CDR3 is CAGGQAREQFF. Written as DNA, the CDR3 is TGTGCCGGTGGACAGGCTAGAGAGCAGTTCTTC. The whole variable domain, filled in from reference TRBV2 and TRBJ2-1, reads EPEVTQTPSHQVTQMGQEVILRCVPISNHLYFYWYRQILGQKVEFLVSFYNNEISEKSEIFDDQFSVERPDGSNFTLKIRSTKLEDSAMYFCAGGQAREQFFGPGTRLTVL.

A few counts support this clone. The chain recombines TRBV7-3 with TRBJ2-6; 7 bases align to TRBD1. Germline V gives CDR1 SGHTA, CDR2 FQGTGA. V lost 6 bases, J lost 2 bases, and 7 bases stayed unmatched. The CDR3 is 16 residues long. CDR3: CASRFPGQTGANVLTF. The CDR3 region has the DNA TGTGCCAGCAGATTCCCGGGACAGACTGGGGCCAACGTCCTGACTTTC.

The chain joins TRBV7-8 to TRBJ2-7, with 11 bases that match TRBD1. The CDR3 extends over 16 amino acids. Trimming took 5 bases from V and 2 from J; bases not matched to a gene: 8. The germline gives CDR1 SGHVS, CDR2 FQNEAQ. DNA for the CDR3: TGTGCCAGCAGCGAGCGGACAGGGGGCGCCCCCTACGAGCAGTACTTC. It encodes CASSERTGGAPYEQYF.

This rearrangement joins TRBV11-2 to TRBJ2-5; weak D call: TRBD2 (6 bases). V dropped 2 bases and J dropped 0 bases, with 13 bases sitting between them. The germline gives CDR1 SGHAT, CDR2 FQNNGV. CDR3 length: 16 amino acids. The CDR3 region has the DNA TGTGCCAGCAGCTTATGGACGGGAGTAAACCAAGAGACCCAGTACTTC. Its translation is CASSLWTGVNQETQYF.

This chain connects TRBV7-3 to TRBJ2-1, with 8 positions matching TRBD2. V was pared by 5 bases and J by 7 bases, with 7 bases of the junction left unmatched. Germline CDR1 and CDR2: SGHTA and FQGTGA. The length of the CDR3 is 14 residues. The chain's CDR3 is CASSPGLAWNEQFF. DNA of the CDR3: TGTGCCAGCAGCCCAGGACTAGCCTGGAATGAGCAGTTCTTC.

This chain connects TRBV5-1 to TRBJ2-7; 9 nucleotides line up with TRBD1. CDR3 length: 15 residues. Germline assignment: CDR1 SGHRS and CDR2 YFSETQ. Germline trimming cut 1 base from V and 3 bases from J; bases unmatched to any gene: 5. In DNA form, the CDR3 reads TGCGCCAGCAGCTTGACGGGACAGGGTATCTACGAGCAGTACTTC. Residues: CASSLTGQGIYEQYF.

The V call is TRBV9, the J call TRBJ1-2; 7 nucleotides match TRBD1. Trimming cost V 6 bases and J 3 bases; bases outside gene matches: 8. Germline CDR1 is SGDLS and CDR2 is YYNGEE. The CDR3 spans 14 residues. CDR3 sequence (DNA): TGTGCCAGCAAGGGGCAGGGGGGATACTATGGCTACACCTTC. Translated: CASKGQGGYYGYTF.

The chain has TRBV7-8 and TRBJ1-1; D is undetermined. Germline values: CDR1 SGHVS, CDR2 FQNEAQ. V was pared by 1 base and J by 6 bases, with 12 bases between. The CDR3 is 14 residues long. CDR3 DNA sequence: TGTGCCAGCAGCTTAGGCCGGTGGCGGGCTGAAGCTTTCTTT. Its protein product is CASSLGRWRAEAFF.